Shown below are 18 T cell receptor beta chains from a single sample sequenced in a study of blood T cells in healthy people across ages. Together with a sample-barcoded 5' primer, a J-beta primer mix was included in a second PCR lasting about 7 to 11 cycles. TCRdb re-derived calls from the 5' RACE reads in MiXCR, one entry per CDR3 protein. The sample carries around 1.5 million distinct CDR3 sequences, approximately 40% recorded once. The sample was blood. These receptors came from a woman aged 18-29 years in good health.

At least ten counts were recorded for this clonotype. The CDR3 protein is CSVEGRPTDTQYF. In nucleotides, the CDR3 is TGCAGCGTTGAAGGGCGGCCCACAGATACGCAGTATTTT. The V gene is TRBV29-1, the J gene TRBJ2-3; no definite D call. Trimming cost V 1 base and J 2 bases, with 7 bases left between them. The CDR3 runs 13 residues. Germline CDR1 SQVTM, CDR2 ANQGSEA.

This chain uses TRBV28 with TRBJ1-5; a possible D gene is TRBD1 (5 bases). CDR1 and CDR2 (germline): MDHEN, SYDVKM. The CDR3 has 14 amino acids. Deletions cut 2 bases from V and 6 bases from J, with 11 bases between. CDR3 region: CASSLRDGRQPQHF. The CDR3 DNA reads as TGTGCCAGCAGTTTACGGGACGGGCGTCAGCCCCAGCATTTT.

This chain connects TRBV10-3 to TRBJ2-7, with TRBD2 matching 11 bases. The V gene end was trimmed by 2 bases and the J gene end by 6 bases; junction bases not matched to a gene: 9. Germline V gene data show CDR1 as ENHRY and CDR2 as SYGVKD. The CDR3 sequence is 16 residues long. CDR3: CAISEPWTSGRPEQYF. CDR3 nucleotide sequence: TGTGCCATCAGTGAGCCTTGGACTAGCGGGCGGCCCGAGCAGTACTTC.

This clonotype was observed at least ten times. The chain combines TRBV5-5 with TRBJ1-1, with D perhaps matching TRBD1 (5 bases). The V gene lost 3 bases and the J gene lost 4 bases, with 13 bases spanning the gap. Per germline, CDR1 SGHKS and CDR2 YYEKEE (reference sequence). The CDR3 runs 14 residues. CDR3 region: CASSWGQGGTEAFF. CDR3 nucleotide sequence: TGTGCCAGCAGCTGGGGCCAAGGTGGCACTGAAGCTTTCTTT.

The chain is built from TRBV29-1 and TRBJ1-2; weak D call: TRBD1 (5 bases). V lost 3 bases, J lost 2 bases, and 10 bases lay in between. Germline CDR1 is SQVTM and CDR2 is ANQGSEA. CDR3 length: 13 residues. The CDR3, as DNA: TGCAGCGTTGATGGGGCCTCAAACTATGGCTACACCTTC. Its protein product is CSVDGASNYGYTF.

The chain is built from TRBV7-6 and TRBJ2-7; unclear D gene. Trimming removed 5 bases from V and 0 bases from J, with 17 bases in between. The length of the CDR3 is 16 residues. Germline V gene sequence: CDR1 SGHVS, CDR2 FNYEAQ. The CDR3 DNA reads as TGTGCCAGCAGCCTATCGGCCGGGCTGGTCTCCTACGAGCAGTACTTC. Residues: CASSLSAGLVSYEQYF.

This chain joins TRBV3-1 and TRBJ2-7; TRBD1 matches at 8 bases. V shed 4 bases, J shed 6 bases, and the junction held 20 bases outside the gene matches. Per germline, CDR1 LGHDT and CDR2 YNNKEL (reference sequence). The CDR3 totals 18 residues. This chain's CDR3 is CASSLVIAVDRALSEQYF. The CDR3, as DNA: TGTGCCAGCAGCCTAGTGATAGCCGTGGACAGGGCTCTCTCCGAGCAGTACTTC.

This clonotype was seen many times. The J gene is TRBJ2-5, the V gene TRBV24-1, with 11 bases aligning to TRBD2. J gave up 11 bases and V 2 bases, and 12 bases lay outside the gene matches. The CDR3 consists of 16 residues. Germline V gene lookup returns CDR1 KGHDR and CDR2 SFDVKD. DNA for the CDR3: TGTGCCACCAGTGATTCGGCTAGCGGGAGGAAGAATGAGCAGTACTTC. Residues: CATSDSASGRKNEQYF.

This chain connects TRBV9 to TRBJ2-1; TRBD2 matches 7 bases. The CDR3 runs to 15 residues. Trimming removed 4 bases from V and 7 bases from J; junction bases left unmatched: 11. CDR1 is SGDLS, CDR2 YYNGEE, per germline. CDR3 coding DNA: TGTGCCAGCAGCCCCGGGGTCATGGGGGGGAATGAGCAGTTCTTC. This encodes CASSPGVMGGNEQFF.

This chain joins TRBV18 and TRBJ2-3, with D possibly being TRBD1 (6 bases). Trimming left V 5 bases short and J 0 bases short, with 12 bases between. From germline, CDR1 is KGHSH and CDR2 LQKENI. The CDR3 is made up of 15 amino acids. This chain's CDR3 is CASSGYRESTDTQYF. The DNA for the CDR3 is TGTGCCAGCTCAGGTTACAGGGAGAGCACAGATACGCAGTATTTT. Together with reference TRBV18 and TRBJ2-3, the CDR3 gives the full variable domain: NAGVMQNPRHLVRRRGQEARLRCSPMKGHSHVYWYRQLPEEGLKFMVYLQKENIIDESGMPKERFSAEFPKEGPSILRIQQVVRGDSAAYFCASSGYRESTDTQYFGPGTRLTVL.

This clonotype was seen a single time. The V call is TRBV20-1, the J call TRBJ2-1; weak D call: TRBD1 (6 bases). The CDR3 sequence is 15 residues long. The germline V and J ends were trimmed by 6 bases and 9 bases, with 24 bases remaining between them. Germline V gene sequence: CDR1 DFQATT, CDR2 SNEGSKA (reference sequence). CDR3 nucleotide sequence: TGCAGTGCCAGGGGTAGGGGCCAGATGGGGGTTGAGCAGTTCTTC. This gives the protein CSARGRGQMGVEQFF.

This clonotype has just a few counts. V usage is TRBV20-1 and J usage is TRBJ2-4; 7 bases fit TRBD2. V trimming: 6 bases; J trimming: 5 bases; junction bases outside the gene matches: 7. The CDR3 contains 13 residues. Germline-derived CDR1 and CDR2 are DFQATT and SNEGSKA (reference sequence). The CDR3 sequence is CSAGGGLQNIQYF. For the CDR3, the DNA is TGCAGTGCGGGCGGGGGTCTGCAAAACATTCAGTACTTC.

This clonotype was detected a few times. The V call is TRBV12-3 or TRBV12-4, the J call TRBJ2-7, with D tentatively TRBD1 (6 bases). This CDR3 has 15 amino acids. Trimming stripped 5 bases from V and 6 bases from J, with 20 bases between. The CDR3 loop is CASSPRTAQVSEQYF. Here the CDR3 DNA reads TGTGCCAGCAGTCCGCGGACAGCCCAAGTTAGCGAGCAGTACTTC.

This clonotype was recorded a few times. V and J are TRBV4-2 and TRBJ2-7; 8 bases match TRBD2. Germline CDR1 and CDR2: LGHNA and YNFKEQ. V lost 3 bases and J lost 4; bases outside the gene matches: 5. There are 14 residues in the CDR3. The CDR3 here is CASSHSGTPYEQYF. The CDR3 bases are TGTGCCAGCAGCCATAGCGGGACACCTTACGAGCAGTACTTC.

The CDR3 bases are TGTGCCACCAGTGACAGGGGGGGCGGCAATCAGCCCCAGCATTTT. This gives the protein CATSDRGGGNQPQHF. The rearrangement uses TRBV24-1 and TRBJ1-5; TRBD1 aligns across 7 bases. Germline V gene data show CDR1 as KGHDR and CDR2 as SFDVKD. The CDR3 spans 15 residues. The junction had 4 bases not matched to a gene; V was cut back by 4 bases and J by 2 bases.

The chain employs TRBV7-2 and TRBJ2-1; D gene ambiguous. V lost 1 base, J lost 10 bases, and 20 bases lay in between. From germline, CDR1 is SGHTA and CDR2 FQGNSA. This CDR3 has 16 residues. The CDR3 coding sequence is TGTGCCAGCAGCTTAGGTATGCTAGGGTCGAGGAGCGAGCAGTTCTTC. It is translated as CASSLGMLGSRSEQFF. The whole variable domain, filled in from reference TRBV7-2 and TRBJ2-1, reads GAGVSQSPSNKVTEKGKDVELRCDPISGHTALYWYRQSLGQGLEFLIYFQGNSAPDKSGLPSDRFSAERTGGSVSTLTIQRTQQEDSAVYLCASSLGMLGSRSEQFFGPGTRLTVL.

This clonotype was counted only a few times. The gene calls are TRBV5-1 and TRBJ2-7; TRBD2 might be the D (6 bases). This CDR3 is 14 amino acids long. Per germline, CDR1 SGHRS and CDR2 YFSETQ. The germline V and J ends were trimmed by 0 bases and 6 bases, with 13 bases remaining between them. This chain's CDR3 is CASSLGFGSGEQYF. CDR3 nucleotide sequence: TGCGCCAGCAGCTTGGGGTTCGGGAGTGGCGAGCAGTACTTC.

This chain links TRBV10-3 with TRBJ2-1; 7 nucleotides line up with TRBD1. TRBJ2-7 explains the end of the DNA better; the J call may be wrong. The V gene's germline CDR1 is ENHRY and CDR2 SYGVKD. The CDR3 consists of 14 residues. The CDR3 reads CAIRESDRAHEQYF. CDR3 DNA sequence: TGTGCCATCAGGGAGAGCGACAGGGCCCACGAGCAGTACTTC.